This T cell receptor beta chain was sequenced in a study of T-cell reconstitution after alpha-beta-depleted transplantation in children. The germline CDR1 and CDR2 sequences are SGHDT and YYEEEE. V lost 1 base and J 3 bases, leaving 16 bases between the germline ends. CDR3 size: 16 residues. This clonotype was observed a handful of times. Unique molecular identifiers were incorporated during preparation of the TCRbeta library. From the PCR reads, TCRdb called clonotypes with MiXCR, one entry per CDR3 protein. The sample consists of 350,000 to 400,000 distinct CDR3 sequences, roughly 14% of them appearing once.

Sequences were derived from PBMCs, sampled from the stem cell graft. The V call is TRBV5-6, the J call TRBJ1-1; no definite D call. The TCR comes from a human donor who donated a stem cell graft to a child with Fanconi anemia. The CDR3 nucleotides are TGTGCCAGCAGCTTGTCCCTTTCAGGAGAGGACACTGAAGCTTTCTTT. This sequence encodes CASSLSLSGEDTEAFF.